Listed here are 16 T cell receptor beta chains from one sample, sequenced in a study of blood T cell repertoires in COVID-19. Measured with immunoSEQ multiplex PCR; TCRdb has only the in-frame clones, and not every one. The sample comprises over 45,000 clones, about 76% of which are singletons, and about 20% rests with the top ten. What was sequenced was peripheral blood. These receptors all come from a human donor with active or convalescent COVID-19. The donor label of this sample is uncertain.

This chain connects TRBV25-1 to TRBJ2-5; D possibly corresponds to TRBD1 (5 bases). V shed 5 bases and J shed 3 bases, with 16 bases lying between them. Germline CDR1 reads MGHDK; CDR2 reads SYGVNS. The CDR3 spans 15 residues. CDR3 DNA: TGTGCCAGCAGTCCCCGCGGCAGGGCAGAAGAGACCCAGTACTTC. This gives the protein CASSPRGRAEETQYF.

The V call is TRBV9, the J call TRBJ2-7; D is undetermined. The V end was cut by 1 base, the J end by 2 bases, with 10 bases between. CDR3 length: 14 amino acids. In germline, CDR1 is SGDLS, CDR2 YYNGEE. CDR3 sequence reads: CASSVLPGTYEQYF. The CDR3 DNA follows: TGTGCCAGCAGCGTACTACCAGGAACCTACGAGCAGTACTTC.

The CDR3 DNA is TGTGCCAGCAGTTTGACAGGGGGTAGTGGCTACACCTTC. Translation: CASSLTGGSGYTF. V gene TRBV27 combines with J gene TRBJ1-2, with 9 positions matching TRBD1. CDR1 MNHEY and CDR2 SMNVEV come from the germline V gene (reference sequence). The ends lost 3 bases at V and 7 bases at J; junction bases unmatched: 3. CDR3 length: 13 amino acids.

The rearrangement uses TRBV5-6 and TRBJ2-5; 7 positions agree with TRBD2. CDR3 length: 14 amino acids. Germline V lookup: CDR1 SGHDT, CDR2 YYEEEE. J gave up 1 base and V 4 bases, and 4 bases lay outside the gene matches. In DNA form, the CDR3 reads TGTGCCAGCAGCCGGGGGACTACCCAAGAGACCCAGTACTTC. This codes for CASSRGTTQETQYF.

The chain is built from TRBV27 and TRBJ1-1; D ambiguous. CDR3 length: 14 amino acids. V lost 0 bases and J 1 base, leaving 6 bases between the germline ends. In germline, CDR1 is MNHEY, CDR2 SMNVEV (reference sequence). The CDR3 loop is CASSLSGRNTEAFF. Here the CDR3 DNA reads TGTGCCAGCAGTTTATCGGGCAGGAACACTGAAGCTTTCTTT.

This clone showed up many times. This sequence joins TRBV7-9 and TRBJ2-1; 12 bases line up with TRBD2. The CDR3 has 15 residues. The germline gives CDR1 SEHNR, CDR2 FQNEAQ (reference sequence). After removal of 6 bases from V and 4 bases from J, the junction contained 4 bases not matched to a gene. This chain's CDR3 is CASSSLAGGYNEQFF. The CDR3 DNA reads TGTGCCAGCAGTTCCCTAGCGGGAGGGTACAATGAGCAGTTCTTC.

The chain joins TRBV15 to TRBJ2-1, with 8 nucleotides matching TRBD2. This CDR3 spans 16 amino acids. Germline loops: CDR1 LNHNV, CDR2 YYDKDF (reference sequence). The ends lost 1 base at V and 0 bases at J; junction bases unmatched: 2. The CDR3 reads CATSRAGGSSYNEQFF. The DNA of the CDR3 is TGTGCCACCAGCAGAGCGGGAGGGAGCTCCTACAATGAGCAGTTCTTC.

The chain carries TRBV6-4 and TRBJ2-1, with 14 bases matching TRBD2. Germline lookup yields CDR1 MRHNA and CDR2 SNTAGT. V shed 2 bases and J 4 bases; nucleotides not matched to a gene: 16. CDR3 length: 21 residues. CDR3 sequence (DNA): TGTGCCAGCAGTGACATAATGGGACTAGCGGGAGTGGGTAGTGGGTACAATGAGCAGTTCTTC. Encoded protein: CASSDIMGLAGVGSGYNEQFF.

The J gene is TRBJ2-6, the V gene TRBV7-2; unclear D gene. Between the trimmed V and J ends, which lost 2 bases and 0 bases, there was a span of 5 bases. The V gene's germline CDR1 is SGHTA and CDR2 FQGNSA. The length of the CDR3 is 15 residues. CDR3 residues: CASSLKSSGANVLTF. CDR3 bases: TGTGCCAGCAGCTTAAAGAGCTCTGGGGCCAACGTCCTGACTTTC.

The J gene is TRBJ1-2, the V gene TRBV19, with D unclear. The V gene lost 5 bases and the J gene lost 4 bases, with 14 bases spanning the gap. Germline values: CDR1 LNHDA, CDR2 SQIVND (reference sequence). The CDR3 extends over 14 amino acids. The CDR3 reads CASSPIDIPYGYTF. The DNA of the CDR3 is TGTGCCAGTAGTCCCATTGACATCCCCTATGGCTACACCTTC. The full variable domain, rest sourced from reference TRBV19 and TRBJ1-2, is DGGITQSPKYLFRKEGQNVTLSCEQNLNHDAMYWYRQDPGQGLRLIYYSQIVNDFQKGDIAEGYSVSREKKESFPLTVTSAQKNPTAFYLCASSPIDIPYGYTFGSGTRLTVV.

The DNA for the CDR3 is TGTGCCAGCAGCCCTCAGGGGCTAGCGGGAGGAAACGGGGAGCTGTTTTTT. This sequence encodes CASSPQGLAGGNGELFF. The V and J genes are TRBV3-1 (or the pseudogene TRBV3-2) and TRBJ2-2, with 11 bases lining up with TRBD2. The germline V gene encodes CDR1 LGHDT and CDR2 YNNKEL (reference sequence). With V trimmed by 4 bases and J by 7 bases, 11 bases remained unmatched. The CDR3 extends over 17 amino acids.

The genes are TRBV5-1 and TRBJ2-5; D gene unclear. Trimming removed 2 bases from V and 3 bases from J, with 14 bases in between. Germline CDR1 is SGHRS and CDR2 is YFSETQ. The CDR3 has 15 residues. The CDR3 spells CASSFQVPTKETQYF. The CDR3 nucleotides read TGCGCCAGCAGCTTTCAGGTTCCCACGAAAGAGACCCAGTACTTC.

The chain recombines TRBV7-8 with TRBJ2-7, with D maybe TRBD2 (6 bases). The CDR3 is made up of 14 amino acids. Trimming stripped 1 base from V and 3 bases from J, with 10 bases between. Germline values: CDR1 SGHVS, CDR2 FQNEAQ. CDR3 residues: CASSLGRDHYEQYF. CDR3 nucleotide sequence: TGTGCCAGCAGCTTAGGGCGGGATCACTACGAGCAGTACTTC.

This chain uses TRBV2 with TRBJ1-1, with 8 bases fitting TRBD1. CDR1 and CDR2 from the germline V gene are SNHLY and FYNNEI. The CDR3 spans 14 residues. The junction had 8 bases not matched to a gene; V was cut back by 6 bases and J by 5 bases. CDR3 nucleotides: TGTGCCAGCAGGGTAAGGACAGGGCATACTGAAGCTTTCTTT. Protein: CASRVRTGHTEAFF.

This rearrangement joins TRBV29-1 to TRBJ1-1; 7 positions match TRBD1. Unmatched junction bases numbered 12, after V lost 5 bases and J lost 0 bases. The CDR3 loop spans 16 amino acids. Per germline, CDR1 SQVTM and CDR2 ANQGSEA. This chain's CDR3 is CSVKARTGAMNTEAFF. The DNA for the CDR3 is TGCAGCGTTAAAGCTAGGACAGGCGCTATGAACACTGAAGCTTTCTTT. The whole variable domain, filled in from reference TRBV29-1 and TRBJ1-1, reads SAVISQKPSRDICQRGTSLTIQCQVDSQVTMMFWYRQQPGQSLTLIATANQGSEATYESGFVIDKFPISRPNLTFSTLTVSNMSPEDSSIYLCSVKARTGAMNTEAFFGQGTRLTVV.

This clone was counted only a few times. The chain links TRBV19 to TRBJ1-6, with a tentative D call TRBD1 (5 bases). Germline loops: CDR1 LNHDA, CDR2 SQIVND (reference sequence). The CDR3 has 15 amino acids. Trimming removed 3 bases at V and 5 bases at J, with 11 bases between. In DNA form, the CDR3 reads TGTGCCAGTAGTATTCGACCGGGGGATAATTCACCCCTCCACTTT. Translating gives CASSIRPGDNSPLHF. The full variable domain, in which reference TRBV19 and TRBJ1-6 provide the parts outside the CDR3, is DGGITQSPKYLFRKEGQNVTLSCEQNLNHDAMYWYRQDPGQGLRLIYYSQIVNDFQKGDIAEGYSVSREKKESFPLTVTSAQKNPTAFYLCASSIRPGDNSPLHFGNGTRLTVT.